This T cell receptor (beta chain) was sequenced in a study of T-cell memory formation after mild COVID-19. The TCR alpha and TCR beta cDNA libraries, bearing sample barcodes and UMIs, were generated by 5'RACE using constant-segment primers. TCRdb re-derived calls from the 5' RACE reads in MiXCR, one entry per CDR3 protein. The sample has 550,000 to 600,000 distinct CDR3 sequences; approximately 15% are singletons. This clonotype was seen only a few times. Its matching antigen is unknown. After removal of 6 bases from V and 4 bases from J, the junction contained 8 bases not matched to a gene. Germline V lookup: CDR1 MNHNS, CDR2 SASEGT. CDR3 length equals 14 residues. Findings and caveats of the study: Clones that shrank (day 15 to 85) were balanced CD4/CD8, whereas later expanders leaned CD4+. Pre-infection memory held some responding clones, suggesting pre-existing cross-reactive T cells responded.

This TCR came from an adult woman who had mild COVID-19 (a few samples of this study predate the infection). Cell type and time point are not known. The sequencing sample was made of PBMCs or a T cell subset sorted from them (not recorded which). The V and J genes are TRBV6-1 and TRBJ1-2; 7 bases align to TRBD1. CDR3 DNA sequence: TGTGCCAGCAGATCGACAGGGAGCATCTATGGCTACACCTTC. This encodes CASRSTGSIYGYTF.